These 29 T cell receptor beta chains were sequenced from one sample in a study of blood T cell repertoires in COVID-19. Data came from immunoSEQ multiplex PCR; TCRdb stores just in-frame clones and leaves some out. The table lists around 130,000 clones, around 80% of them singletons. The sample was peripheral blood. These receptor sequences come from a woman in her sixties or seventies with acute or convalescent COVID-19.

The rearrangement uses TRBV14 and TRBJ1-2; TRBD1 aligns across 8 bases. The germline CDR1 and CDR2 sequences are SGHDN and FVKESK. The CDR3 has 15 amino acids. Germline trimming cut 4 bases from V and 2 bases from J; bases unmatched to any gene: 6. The CDR3 sequence: CASSPRQGWNYGYTF. The CDR3 nucleotides are TGTGCCAGCAGCCCTCGACAGGGGTGGAACTATGGCTACACCTTC.

The rearrangement links TRBV5-6 to TRBJ1-1, with TRBD1 identical over 8 bases. Losses at the gene ends were 5 bases for V and 5 bases for J; bases not matched to a gene: 5. The CDR3 loop spans 13 amino acids. The germline V gene has CDR1 SGHDT and CDR2 YYEEEE. CDR3 region: CASRTGVRTEAFF. CDR3 coding DNA: TGTGCCAGCAGGACAGGGGTAAGGACTGAAGCTTTCTTT.

The chain joins TRBV7-3 to TRBJ2-5, with D perhaps matching TRBD2 (6 bases). The CDR3 length is 16 residues. Germline V lookup: CDR1 SGHTA, CDR2 FQGTGA. V was pared by 3 bases and J by 2 bases, with 16 bases between. CDR3 in amino acids: CASSLGVRGEQETQYF. CDR3 in DNA: TGTGCCAGCAGCTTGGGGGTGCGGGGCGAACAAGAGACCCAGTACTTC.

The chain recombines TRBV12-3 or TRBV12-4 with TRBJ1-1, with no clear D. Trimming pared 4 bases from V and 1 base from J, leaving 7 bases between. CDR3 length: 13 residues. This CDR3 reads CASSSSRNTEAFF. The CDR3 DNA is TGTGCCAGCAGTTCTAGCAGGAACACTGAAGCTTTCTTT.

The V gene is TRBV6-5, the J gene TRBJ2-6; weak D call: TRBD2 (6 bases). The CDR3 has 13 amino acids. The ends were cut back, 6 bases at V and 4 bases at J, with 7 bases in the middle. The V gene's germline CDR1 is MNHEY and CDR2 SVGAGI. The CDR3 loop is CASRRGGANVLTF. CDR3 sequence (DNA): TGTGCCAGCAGGCGGGGAGGGGCCAACGTCCTGACTTTC.

V and J are TRBV9 and TRBJ2-3; TRBD2 agrees at 12 bases. The CDR3 has 16 residues. V lost 3 bases and J lost 5; bases outside the gene matches: 7. Per the germline V gene, CDR1 is SGDLS and CDR2 is YYNGEE. CDR3 DNA sequence: TGTGCCAGCAGCGCACTCCTAGCGGGGGGGCGAGATACGCAGTATTTT. Amino acid sequence: CASSALLAGGRDTQYF.

The chain uses TRBV5-5 and TRBJ2-1, with TRBD1 matching over 9 bases. V lost 3 bases and J lost 8; bases outside the gene matches: 6. The germline V gene has CDR1 SGHKS and CDR2 YYEKEE (reference sequence). This CDR3 region has 14 residues. CDR3 DNA sequence: TGTGCCAGCAGCTCGAGGGGGACAGGGTATGAGCAGTTCTTC. Protein: CASSSRGTGYEQFF.

This chain joins TRBV18 and TRBJ2-7; D is perhaps TRBD1 (5 bases). The CDR3 has 15 amino acids. Germline lookup yields CDR1 KGHSH and CDR2 LQKENI. Deletions cut 3 bases from V and 5 bases from J, with 17 bases between. This CDR3 reads CASSPIRVGRNEQYF. The CDR3 DNA follows: TGTGCCAGCTCACCTATCAGGGTTGGACGAAACGAGCAGTACTTC.

The chain employs TRBV29-1 and TRBJ1-2; D is unclear. There are 14 residues in the CDR3. The germline gives CDR1 SQVTM, CDR2 ANQGSEA. Trimming took off 4 bases at V and 5 bases at J, with 17 bases between the two ends. CDR3 sequence reads: CSVVHGGRAYGYTF. Written as DNA, the CDR3 is TGCAGCGTTGTCCATGGCGGCCGAGCTTATGGCTACACCTTC.

CDR3 region: CASSQDALLGATEAFF. The CDR3 DNA follows: TGCGCCAGCAGCCAAGATGCCCTTCTAGGGGCCACTGAAGCTTTCTTT. The V and J genes are TRBV4-1 and TRBJ1-1; D possibly corresponds to TRBD1 (5 bases). V dropped 0 bases and J dropped 4 bases, with 15 bases sitting between them. Germline-derived CDR1 and CDR2 are MGHRA and YSYEKL. The CDR3 covers 16 residues.

The V and J genes are TRBV7-9 and TRBJ1-4; 8 bases are a match to TRBD1. The germline V gene encodes CDR1 SEHNR and CDR2 FQNEAQ (reference sequence). The CDR3 runs to 14 residues. With V trimmed by 5 bases and J by 8 bases, 7 bases remained unmatched. CDR3 loop: CASSIRGLGEKLFF. In DNA, the CDR3 is TGTGCCAGCAGCATCAGGGGGCTAGGAGAAAAACTGTTTTTT.

This clone occurred once. V usage is TRBV12-3 or TRBV12-4 and J usage is TRBJ1-2, with unresolved D. V lost 2 bases, J lost 6 bases, and 4 bases lay in between. The CDR3 sequence is 11 residues long. CDR3: CASSLSHGYTF. The CDR3 bases are TGTGCCAGCAGTTTATCTCATGGCTACACCTTC.

This clone was observed a handful of times. The chain joins TRBV5-4 to TRBJ2-5; the D gene is possibly TRBD2 (6 bases). Germline values: CDR1 SGHNT, CDR2 YYREEE (reference sequence). V was cut by 1 base and J by 5 bases, with 18 bases left in between. The CDR3 covers 16 residues. The DNA for the CDR3 is TGTGCCAGCAGCTTGAGGCTAGCTTCTCGGGGGGAGACCCAGTACTTC. Protein sequence: CASSLRLASRGETQYF.

Concerning this clone: A read error may produce the germline difference seen at one junction end. This rearrangement joins TRBV9 to TRBJ2-5, with a weak D call TRBD2 (7 bases). Germline V CDR1 and CDR2: SGDLS, YYNGEE. The CDR3 covers 15 residues. This chain's CDR3 is CARSVGGGLQETQYF. Here the CDR3 DNA reads TGTGCCCGCAGCGTAGGGGGGGGGCTCCAAGAGACCCAGTACTTC.

This rearrangement joins TRBV19 to TRBJ1-4; D possibly corresponds to TRBD1 (5 bases). V lost 5 bases to trimming and J lost 7 bases, with 11 bases between them. Germline CDR1 LNHDA, CDR2 SQIVND (reference sequence). This CDR3 comprises 13 residues. The CDR3 spells CASSPQGREKLFF. CDR3 DNA sequence: TGTGCCAGTAGTCCCCAGGGCCGTGAAAAACTGTTTTTT.

The chain joins TRBV6-1 to TRBJ2-5; TRBD2 aligns across 13 bases. CDR1 and CDR2 (germline): MNHNS, SASEGT. V was clipped by 0 bases and J by 1 base; unmatched bases: 11. The CDR3 spans 20 residues. In nucleotides, the CDR3 is TGTGCCAGCAGTGAAGCCCTAACTAGCGGGGGGGCCCCAACCCAAGAGACCCAGTACTTC. Protein sequence: CASSEALTSGGAPTQETQYF.

This chain connects TRBV5-8 to TRBJ2-5, with no clear D. V shed 0 bases and J shed 5 bases, with 14 bases lying between them. Per the germline V gene, CDR1 is SGHTS and CDR2 is YDEGEE. The CDR3 spans 15 residues. The CDR3 DNA sequence: TGTGCCAGCAGCTTGGCAACACATGGTGGCGAGACCCAGTACTTC. Translation: CASSLATHGGETQYF.

This sequence joins TRBV7-9 and TRBJ2-3; D is unclear. The V end lost 5 bases, the J end lost 1 base, and 4 bases lay between the germline ends. The CDR3 totals 12 residues. The germline V gene encodes CDR1 SEHNR and CDR2 FQNEAQ (reference sequence). CDR3 coding DNA: TGTGCCAGCAGCCGGGGCACAGATACGCAGTATTTT. As protein: CASSRGTDTQYF.

The chain uses TRBV7-9 and TRBJ2-3, with 7 bases matching TRBD1. The CDR3 runs to 13 residues. The V segment lost 3 bases and the J segment 4 bases; nucleotides outside the gene matches: 1. Germline V gene data show CDR1 as SEHNR and CDR2 as FQNEAQ (reference sequence). The CDR3 bases are TGTGCCAGCAGCTTTACAGGGGCAGATACGCAGTATTTT. Translated, it gives CASSFTGADTQYF. The full variable domain, rest sourced from reference TRBV7-9 and TRBJ2-3, is DTGVSQNPRHKITKRGQNVTFRCDPISEHNRLYWYRQTLGQGPEFLTYFQNEAQLEKSRLLSDRFSAERPKGSFSTLEIQRTEQGDSAMYLCASSFTGADTQYFGPGTRLTVL.

CDR3 nucleotide sequence: TGTGCCAGTAGTATGACAGGGACTCAGCCCCAGCATTTT. Protein: CASSMTGTQPQHF. The chain links TRBV19 to TRBJ1-5; 7 nucleotides line up with TRBD1. From germline, CDR1 is LNHDA and CDR2 SQIVND (reference sequence). This CDR3 spans 13 amino acids. The junction had 2 bases not matched to a gene; V was cut back by 3 bases and J by 6 bases.

V and J are TRBV7-3 and TRBJ2-3, with D possibly being TRBD2 (6 bases). The CDR3 has 13 residues. Germline lookup yields CDR1 SGHTA and CDR2 FQGTGA. The V gene lost 1 base and the J gene lost 6 bases, with 8 bases spanning the gap. For the CDR3, the DNA is TGTGCCAGCAGCTTAAGGAGGGAGGATACGCAGTATTTT. Translation: CASSLRREDTQYF.

This rearrangement joins TRBV7-2 to TRBJ1-5, with D maybe TRBD1 (6 bases). Trimming stripped 5 bases from V and 3 bases from J, with 14 bases between. The length of the CDR3 is 15 residues. Germline V lookup: CDR1 SGHTA, CDR2 FQGNSA. The CDR3 DNA reads as TGTGCCAGCAGCAAATGGACAGTCTTCAATCAGCCCCAGCATTTT. Its protein is CASSKWTVFNQPQHF. Variable domain in full (rest from reference TRBV7-2 and TRBJ1-5): GAGVSQSPSNKVTEKGKDVELRCDPISGHTALYWYRQSLGQGLEFLIYFQGNSAPDKSGLPSDRFSAERTGGSVSTLTIQRTQQEDSAVYLCASSKWTVFNQPQHFGDGTRLSIL.

This chain connects TRBV7-2 to TRBJ1-2; TRBD1 aligns across 7 bases. J was trimmed by 4 bases and V by 8 bases; bases with no gene match: 13. Germline V gene sequence: CDR1 SGHTA, CDR2 FQGNSA. This CDR3 is built from 15 residues. The CDR3 loop is CASYRQGPTGYGYTF. CDR3 DNA: TGTGCCAGCTACCGACAGGGCCCCACTGGCTATGGCTACACCTTC. The full variable domain, completed using reference TRBV7-2 and TRBJ1-2, is GAGVSQSPSNKVTEKGKDVELRCDPISGHTALYWYRQSLGQGLEFLIYFQGNSAPDKSGLPSDRFSAERTGGSVSTLTIQRTQQEDSAVYLCASYRQGPTGYGYTFGSGTRLTVV.

The V and J genes are TRBV19 and TRBJ1-5, with 12 bases identical to TRBD1. Per the germline V gene, CDR1 is LNHDA and CDR2 is SQIVND (reference sequence). V was pared by 2 bases and J by 0 bases, with 14 bases of the junction left unmatched. The length of the CDR3 is 21 residues. The DNA of the CDR3 is TGTGCCAGTAGTATAAACCCGGGACAGGGGGCCGACCCGGCTAGCAATCAGCCCCAGCATTTT. Translation gives CASSINPGQGADPASNQPQHF.

The gene calls are TRBV11-2 and TRBJ1-4; TRBD1 matches 9 bases. The CDR3 is made up of 12 amino acids. The germline CDR1 and CDR2 sequences are SGHAT and FQNNGV. V was pared by 4 bases and J by 13 bases, with 4 bases of the junction left unmatched. The CDR3 sequence: CASSSGQGGLFF. CDR3 coding DNA: TGTGCCAGCAGCTCGGGACAGGGAGGACTGTTTTTT.

The chain is built from TRBV30 and TRBJ1-1; D ambiguous. Germline V gene sequence: CDR1 GTSNPN, CDR2 SVGIG (reference sequence). The length of the CDR3 is 15 residues. Trimming stripped 4 bases from V and 5 bases from J, with 20 bases between. The DNA for the CDR3 is TGTGCCTGGACCAGGACCCCTGGAGGTCGAACTGAAGCTTTCTTT. It specifies CAWTRTPGGRTEAFF.

The V call is TRBV19, the J call TRBJ2-1; 7 bases match TRBD2. Germline-derived CDR1 and CDR2 are LNHDA and SQIVND (reference sequence). V dropped 0 bases and J dropped 3; count of bases not matched to a gene: 5. There are 16 residues in the CDR3. The CDR3 DNA follows: TGTGCCAGTAGTATAGAGGGGGGGGTGAGCTACAATGAGCAGTTCTTC. It yields the protein CASSIEGGVSYNEQFF. Full variable domain (outside the CDR3, taken from reference TRBV19 and TRBJ2-1): DGGITQSPKYLFRKEGQNVTLSCEQNLNHDAMYWYRQDPGQGLRLIYYSQIVNDFQKGDIAEGYSVSREKKESFPLTVTSAQKNPTAFYLCASSIEGGVSYNEQFFGPGTRLTVL.

This clone was seen a few times. The J gene is TRBJ1-2, the V gene TRBV30, with a tentative D call TRBD1 (5 bases). V lost 4 bases to trimming and J lost 11 bases, with 14 bases between them. From germline, CDR1 is GTSNPN and CDR2 SVGIG (reference sequence). CDR3 length: 11 residues. The CDR3 region is CAWKGPGEYTF. DNA of the CDR3: TGTGCCTGGAAGGGCCCGGGGGAGTACACCTTC. Filled out from reference TRBV30 and TRBJ1-2, the complete variable domain reads SQTIHQWPATLVQPVGSPLSLECTVEGTSNPNLYWYRQAAGRGLQLLFYSVGIGQISSEVPQNLSASRPQDRQFILSSKKLLLSDSGFYLCAWKGPGEYTFGSGTRLTVV.

The V gene is TRBV5-1, the J gene TRBJ1-1, with D unclear. V lost 1 base and J lost 2, with 12 bases in between. CDR1 is SGHRS, CDR2 YFSETQ, per germline. The CDR3 sequence is 15 residues long. Here the CDR3 DNA reads TGCGCCAGCAGCTTGATGACCGGCGGAAACACTGAAGCTTTCTTT. As protein: CASSLMTGGNTEAFF.